Presented here are 24 T cell receptor beta chains from one specimen sequenced in a study of blood T cells in healthy people across ages. The use of a sample-barcoded 5' primer and a J-beta primer mix characterized a second PCR of 7 to 11 cycles. TCRdb redid the calling of the 5' RACE reads with MiXCR, one entry per CDR3 protein. The table has 1.5 million to 2 million distinct CDR3 sequences, roughly 30% seen once. The sequenced sample consisted of blood. The receptors here all came from a woman under 40 in good health.

The chain links TRBV14 to TRBJ1-2; D gene ambiguous. The V and J ends lost 3 bases and 3 bases respectively, with 17 bases between them. Germline CDR1 reads SGHDN; CDR2 reads FVKESK. The CDR3 length is 16 residues. The DNA of the CDR3 is TGTGCCAGCAGCCAGTTAGCAACCGGGAATTACTATGGCTACACCTTC. This gives the protein CASSQLATGNYYGYTF.

This clonotype has at least ten counts. V usage is TRBV20-1 and J usage is TRBJ2-7, with a possible D match to TRBD1 (5 bases). Germline V gene sequence: CDR1 DFQATT, CDR2 SNEGSKA (reference sequence). V lost 1 base, J lost 3 bases, and 13 bases lay in between. This CDR3 has 14 residues. In DNA, the CDR3 is TGCAGTGCTAGAGTGATGCAGGGTATCTACGAGCAGTACTTC. Translating gives CSARVMQGIYEQYF.

This clonotype was seen a handful of times. CDR3 sequence reads: CSARREGELFF. The CDR3 DNA reads TGCAGTGCTAGGAGAGAGGGGGAGCTGTTTTTT. The rearrangement links TRBV20-1 to TRBJ2-2; no reliable D call. The V end was cut by 3 bases, the J end by 8 bases, with 7 bases between. This CDR3 is 11 amino acids long. CDR1 is DFQATT and CDR2 is SNEGSKA in the germline V gene (reference sequence).

The chain links TRBV20-1 to TRBJ2-7; a weak D match, TRBD2 (5 bases). Trimming took 0 bases from V and 2 from J, leaving 11 bases between them. CDR3 length: 14 amino acids. Germline values: CDR1 DFQATT, CDR2 SNEGSKA (reference sequence). CDR3: CSARDQRTTYEQYF. The CDR3 DNA sequence: TGCAGTGCTAGAGATCAGCGGACCACCTACGAGCAGTACTTC.

This clonotype was seen ten or more times. CDR3 protein: CASSPQTSGEETQYF. The CDR3 nucleotides read TGCGCCAGCAGCCCGCAGACTAGCGGGGAAGAGACCCAGTACTTC. This chain uses TRBV4-1 with TRBJ2-5; TRBD2 matches at 11 bases. Germline CDR1 is MGHRA and CDR2 is YSYEKL. J lost 3 bases, V lost 4 bases, and 4 bases had no gene match. The CDR3 sequence is 15 residues long.

This clonotype was counted between two and nine times. V gene TRBV4-1 combines with J gene TRBJ2-7, with a weak D call TRBD2 (5 bases). Germline-derived CDR1 and CDR2 are MGHRA and YSYEKL. The CDR3 spans 15 residues. Deletions cut 3 bases from V and 6 bases from J, with 18 bases between. The CDR3 sequence: CASSQGSTITGEQYF. CDR3 in DNA: TGCGCCAGCAGCCAGGGGTCGACTATAACGGGCGAGCAGTACTTC.

The rearrangement uses TRBV20-1 and TRBJ2-7, with 9 bases lining up with TRBD1. The CDR3 length is 14 residues. CDR1 is DFQATT, CDR2 SNEGSKA, per germline (reference sequence). V shed 5 bases and J 5 bases; nucleotides not matched to a gene: 10. CDR3: CSAEETGGRNEQYF. As DNA, the CDR3 is TGCAGTGCTGAAGAGACAGGGGGTAGAAACGAGCAGTACTTC.

This chain uses TRBV20-1 with TRBJ1-1, with D possibly TRBD1 on 5 matching bases. The V gene's germline CDR1 is DFQATT and CDR2 SNEGSKA (reference sequence). V shed 6 bases and J shed 6 bases, with 17 bases lying between them. The CDR3 is 13 amino acids. The CDR3 reads CSASRDDSSEAFF. DNA for the CDR3: TGCAGTGCCAGTAGAGACGACAGCTCTGAAGCTTTCTTT.

This rearrangement joins TRBV9 to TRBJ1-4; perhaps TRBD1 as D (6 bases). V was shortened by 3 bases and J by 7 bases, with 13 bases between the two germline ends. This CDR3 is 14 amino acids long. In germline, CDR1 is SGDLS, CDR2 YYNGEE. Here the CDR3 reads CASSGHRVGEKLFF. The DNA for the CDR3 is TGTGCCAGCAGCGGTCACAGGGTTGGTGAAAAACTGTTTTTT.

This clonotype was picked up a small number of times. V usage is TRBV20-1 and J usage is TRBJ2-1, with a weak D call TRBD2 (6 bases). The J call may be faulty, since TRBJ2-7 better matches the DNA end. The CDR3 spans 13 residues. CDR1 DFQATT and CDR2 SNEGSKA come from the germline V gene (reference sequence). In nucleotides, the CDR3 is TGCAGTGCTAGCGGGAGCTCCTACAATGAGCAGTACTTC. This translates into CSASGSSYNEQYF.

This chain joins TRBV6-1 and TRBJ1-5; D call uncertain. The V end lost 9 bases, the J end lost 0 bases, and 9 bases lay between the germline ends. Germline CDR1 MNHNS, CDR2 SASEGT. The CDR3 loop spans 13 amino acids. This chain's CDR3 is CASSWFSNQPQHF. The DNA of the CDR3 is TGTGCCAGTAGTTGGTTTAGCAATCAGCCCCAGCATTTT.

This clonotype was observed many times. The CDR3 DNA is TGTGCCAGCAGTGATGGGTCTGTGGGTTTTGGGACCCAGTACTTC. It specifies CASSDGSVGFGTQYF. V gene TRBV7-6 combines with J gene TRBJ2-5; no definite D call. Germline CDR1 reads SGHVS; CDR2 reads FNYEAQ. This CDR3 has 15 amino acids. The V end was cut by 6 bases, the J end by 7 bases, with 21 bases between.

This clonotype appeared a few times. The chain has TRBV6-1 and TRBJ1-2; a weak D match, TRBD1 (5 bases). CDR3 size: 13 residues. CDR1 and CDR2 (germline): MNHNS, SASEGT. Trimming shortened V by 5 bases and J by 6 bases, and 13 bases separated the two germline ends. The CDR3 protein is CASSYTGLDGYTF. CDR3 DNA: TGTGCCAGCAGTTATACAGGTCTCGATGGCTACACCTTC.

The chain couples TRBV15 to TRBJ2-7; no clear D. Trimming pared 0 bases from V and 4 bases from J, leaving 13 bases between. The CDR3 sequence is 15 residues long. Germline assignment: CDR1 LNHNV and CDR2 YYDKDF (reference sequence). CDR3 in DNA: TGTGCCACCAGCAGAGATCCGGCAGCGATGTACGAGCAGTACTTC. This translates into CATSRDPAAMYEQYF. The whole variable domain, filled in from reference TRBV15 and TRBJ2-7, reads DAMVIQNPRYQVTQFGKPVTLSCSQTLNHNVMYWYQQKSSQAPKLLFHYYDKDFNNEADTPDNFQSRRPNTSFCFLDIRSPGLGDTAMYLCATSRDPAAMYEQYFGPGTRLTVT.

The rearrangement uses TRBV28 and TRBJ2-5; 8 positions agree with TRBD1. CDR3 length: 15 amino acids. CDR1 is MDHEN and CDR2 is SYDVKM in the germline V gene. The ends lost 5 bases at V and 5 bases at J; junction bases unmatched: 10. CDR3 sequence (DNA): TGTGCCAGCAGTGCCCGACAGGGGTCGGGGGAGACCCAGTACTTC. Its protein product is CASSARQGSGETQYF.

The chain joins TRBV4-1 to TRBJ1-2; the D is unclear. Trimming stripped 1 base from V and 5 bases from J, with 14 bases between. CDR3 size: 15 residues. Germline V gene lookup returns CDR1 MGHRA and CDR2 YSYEKL. The CDR3 DNA reads TGCGCCAGCAGCCAAGGGGCGGGAGGAGGGTATGGCTACACCTTC. Protein: CASSQGAGGGYGYTF.

This clonotype was observed a few times. This chain connects TRBV3-1 to TRBJ2-5; the match to TRBD1 covers 8 bases. V dropped 8 bases and J dropped 1; count of bases not matched to a gene: 6. Germline CDR1 and CDR2: LGHDT and YNNKEL (reference sequence). This CDR3 is built from 14 residues. This chain's CDR3 is CASLAGGLQETQYF. For the CDR3, the DNA is TGTGCCAGCTTAGCAGGGGGCCTCCAAGAGACCCAGTACTTC.

V gene TRBV7-3 combines with J gene TRBJ2-1; either TRBD1 or TRBD2 may supply D (6 bases each). This CDR3 is 14 amino acids long. CDR1 and CDR2 (germline): SGHTA, FQGTGA. Trimming shortened V by 6 bases and J by 7 bases, and 16 bases separated the two germline ends. CDR3 amino acids: CASREGGGRNEQFF. As DNA, the CDR3 is TGTGCCAGCAGGGAAGGGGGAGGTAGGAATGAGCAGTTCTTC.

The chain combines TRBV7-8 with TRBJ1-5; TRBD1 matches at 9 bases. The CDR3 is 15 amino acids. CDR1 and CDR2 (germline): SGHVS, FQNEAQ. J lost 6 bases, V lost 5 bases, and 8 bases had no gene match. The CDR3 coding sequence is TGTGCCAGCAGCCCTATAACAGGGGGCGGTCAGCCCCAGCATTTT. It encodes CASSPITGGGQPQHF.

On this clonotype: Germline and junction disagree at one end, which may indicate a read error. The chain carries TRBV3-1 and TRBJ2-7; D not resolved. The CDR3 runs 14 residues. CDR1 LGHDT and CDR2 YNNKEL come from the germline V gene (reference sequence). CDR3 region: CASSLRTESCEQYF. Written as DNA, the CDR3 is TGTGCCAGCAGCCTGAGGACCGAATCCTGCGAGCAGTACTTC.

The table lists this clonotype with a few counts. J is TRBJ2-5 and V is TRBV6-4, with 8 nucleotides matching TRBD1. Germline CDR1 and CDR2: MRHNA and SNTAGT. With V trimmed by 4 bases and J by 0 bases, 13 bases remained unmatched. The CDR3 consists of 18 residues. This CDR3 is CASSARDRPNYYQETQYF. The DNA for the CDR3 is TGTGCCAGCAGTGCGAGGGACAGGCCAAACTATTACCAAGAGACCCAGTACTTC.

The chain combines TRBV11-2 with TRBJ1-6; D ambiguous. This CDR3 contains 15 residues. The V and J ends lost 0 bases and 11 bases respectively, with 14 bases between them. From germline, CDR1 is SGHAT and CDR2 FQNNGV. The CDR3 spells CASSLDPGPNTPLHF. The CDR3 bases are TGTGCCAGCAGCTTAGATCCTGGACCGAATACACCCCTCCACTTT.

V gene TRBV11-2 combines with J gene TRBJ2-3; D uncertain. Germline values: CDR1 SGHAT, CDR2 FQNNGV. The CDR3 runs to 13 residues. V lost 5 bases to trimming and J lost 3 bases, with 9 bases between them. This CDR3 reads CASSPRKTDTQYF. For the CDR3, the DNA is TGTGCCAGCAGCCCCAGGAAAACAGATACGCAGTATTTT.

This clonotype was counted between two and nine times. The chain has TRBV13 and TRBJ2-5; 8 bases are shared with TRBD1. After removal of 5 bases from V and 5 bases from J, the junction contained 13 bases not matched to a gene. The length of the CDR3 is 16 residues. The V gene's germline CDR1 is PRHDT and CDR2 FYEKMQ (reference sequence). In DNA, the CDR3 is TGTGCCAGCAGCCTCCCCCAGGGGGCGAGGTGGGAGACCCAGTACTTC. Translation gives CASSLPQGARWETQYF.